This record concerns one TCR beta chain sequence. Only in-frame clones appear in the TCRdb table, and some are missing; sequencing was by immunoSEQ multiplex PCR. The data show some 300,000 clones, approximately 86% seen once. From germline, CDR1 is KGHSH and CDR2 LQKENI. Germline trimming cut 2 bases from V and 3 bases from J; bases unmatched to any gene: 1. The CDR3 is 13 amino acids. This record belongs to a study of blood T cell repertoires in COVID-19. This chain uses TRBV18 with TRBJ2-7; 7 bases agree with TRBD1. Material for sequencing was PBMCs or T cells enriched from blood (not recorded which). The origin of this receptor is a woman aged 25 to 45 who had recovered from COVID-19. CDR3 nucleotides: TGTGCCAGCTCACCAGCAGGGGGCTACGAGCAGTACTTC. This sequence encodes CASSPAGGYEQYF.